The present TCR beta chain was sequenced within a study of blood T cell repertoires in COVID-19. The CDR3 is 11 amino acids. Trimming took 0 bases from V and 13 from J; bases not matched to a gene: 2. Germline loops: CDR1 MNHEY, CDR2 SVGAGI. Profiled with immunoSEQ multiplex PCR; TCRdb holds only in-frame clones, not every one. The table lists approximately 46,000 clones, approximately 86% of them singletons, with 9% to 15% in the top ten. Sequencing was done on a sample of peripheral blood. The clonotype comes from a human donor in a cohort sampled during active COVID-19. This chain joins TRBV6-5 and TRBJ1-2, with 7 bases fitting TRBD1. CDR3 nucleotide sequence: TGTGCCAGCAGTTACTCAGACAGGGTCACCTTC. Its protein is CASSYSDRVTF.